One T cell receptor beta chain is described in this entry. A read error may produce the germline difference seen at one junction end. The data belong to a study of blood T cell repertoires in COVID-19. In the study overall: What the recovered Cohort 3 donors had was two negative PCRs, clearance, or symptom resolution. T cells, B-cell-depleted T cells, or PBMCs supplied cDNA or gDNA.

Per the authors' pipeline: Using reference gene primer amplification, nucleated cell counts were estimated. Generated by immunoSEQ multiplex PCR, the TCRdb table keeps only in-frame clones and is missing some. The V and J calls and clone size are taken from that table; D and trimming were inferred from the DNA. The sample records around 200,000 clones, about nine tenths being singletons. CDR1 MNHEY and CDR2 SVGEGT come from the germline V gene. This CDR3 has 18 residues. Participants, roughly 18 to 90 years old, spanned fewer than 25 US areas. Sequenced sample: PBMCs or T cells enriched from blood (not recorded which). This TCR was recovered from a woman aged 45-59 years in a cohort exposed to, infected with or recovered from COVID-19 (not recorded which). This rearrangement joins TRBV6-2 or TRBV6-3 to TRBJ2-7; 9 nucleotides line up with TRBD2. In DNA form, the CDR3 reads TGTGCCAGCAGTGACTCTGAGGCGGGGGGGCCCGACTCCTACGAGCAGTACTTC. Encoded protein: CASSDSEAGGPDSYEQYF.